These T cell receptor beta chains were read from a single sample in a study of CD8 T cells in ankylosing spondylitis. TCRdb independently ran MiXCR on the 5' RACE reads; one entry per CDR3 protein. Among approximately 150,000 distinct CDR3 sequences listed, 25% to 35% were seen once. Sample: synovial fluid, either unsorted or a sorted T cell fraction (not recorded which). The receptor set was obtained from a male donor with ankylosing spondylitis. Each CDR3 is given with its conserved first and last residue. D genes are given only for firm matches. For some rows the clone size is stated as once, few or many, or as a class when expanded; others skip it.

>TRBJ2-2|NA|TRBV7-2|NA
TGTGCCAGCAGCCTGGTTCCGGGGGCTGGCGGGGAGCTGTTTTTT
CASSLVPGAGGELFF
>TRBJ1-1|NA|TRBV3-1|once
TGTGCCAGCAGCCAAGAACATGAAGCTTTCTTT
CASSQEHEAFF
>TRBJ2-4|TRBD1|TRBV24-1|NA
TGTGCCACCAGTGATTCTAGACAGGGGGCTATTCACATTCAGTACTTC
CATSDSRQGAIHIQYF
>TRBJ1-6|NA|TRBV7-2|NA
TGTGCCCTAAGGGGCGGGGGAGGAAATTCACCCCTCCACTTT
CALRGGGGNSPLHF
>TRBJ1-4|NA|TRBV18|NA
TGTGCCAGCTCATCGTCCACGGTCAGGTCACCAACTAATGAAAAACTGTTTTTT
CASSSSTVRSPTNEKLFF
>TRBJ2-7|NA|TRBV20-1|few
TGCAGTGCTAGAGGGGACACCTACGAGCAGTACTTC
CSARGDTYEQYF
>TRBJ1-1|NA|TRBV4-2|NA
TGTGCCAGCAGCCAAGTAAAGGGGTCGGGCACTGAAGCTTTCTTT
CASSQVKGSGTEAFF
>TRBJ2-5|NA|TRBV20-1|NA
TGCAGTGTCTCGCGGGAAGAGACCCAGTACTTC
CSVSREETQYF
>TRBJ2-5|TRBD2|TRBV29-1|NA
TGCACCGTAGCTTCTAGCGGGACTGAGACCCAGTACTTC
CTVASSGTETQYF
>TRBJ2-7|NA|TRBV27|NA
TGTGCCAGCAGTTTGGGTGGGGGGACCTCAGTACGGTACGAGCAGTACTTC
CASSLGGGTSVRYEQYF
>TRBJ1-2|NA|TRBV12-3/TRBV12-4|NA
TGTGCCAGCTGGCAGCGCAGGTCAACGGGAGGCTACACCTTC
CASWQRRSTGGYTF
>TRBJ1-4|NA|TRBV7-8|NA
TGTGCCAGCAGCTCAGCCCTGTATGAAAAACTGTTTTTT
CASSSALYEKLFF
>TRBJ2-7|TRBD2|TRBV10-3|many
TGTGCCATCAGTGACCTAGCGGGAGGGTCATCCCACTACGAGCAGTACTTC
CAISDLAGGSSHYEQYF
>TRBJ2-1|TRBD2|TRBV3-1|few
TGTGCCAGCAGCCAAGAAAGGAGGAGCGGGAAAGGATCCTACAATGAGCAGTTCTTC
CASSQERRSGKGSYNEQFF